This T cell receptor (beta chain) derives from a study of technical replicates of blood from a few donors. The assay was immunoSEQ multiplex PCR, and TCRdb's table has in-frame clones only and misses some. The profile shows under 50,000 clones, around 97% of them singletons. CDR3 length: 15 residues. Trimming at V came to 6 bases and at J to 4 bases, leaving 8 bases not matched to a gene. CDR1 MNHEY and CDR2 SMNVEV come from the germline V gene (reference sequence). This clone was detected a few times. Specimen: T cells isolated from PBMCs. The clonotype comes from a human donor in good health. The genes are TRBV27 and TRBJ1-2; 10 positions match TRBD1. The CDR3 DNA follows: TGTGCCAGCAGACCAAGACAGGGGGCTGGCTATGGCTACACCTTC. Translated: CASRPRQGAGYGYTF.